A single T cell receptor beta chain is shown here with its context. Its specificity is unknown. Looked up from germline, CDR1 is MNHEY and CDR2 is SVGAGI. Trimming shortened V by 5 bases and J by 6 bases, and 13 bases separated the two germline ends. The length of the CDR3 is 13 residues. Unique molecular identifiers tagged the TCR beta cDNA libraries. Via MiXCR, TCRdb re-called the PCR reads, giving one row per CDR3 protein. The sample holds 650,000 to 900,000 distinct CDR3 sequences, about half seen once. The record originates from a study of post-analysis software for immune sequencing data. Study-level background: Included courses were relapsing-remitting and secondary progressive multiple sclerosis; progressive-relapsing multiple sclerosis was also included.

General study points: In patients, about 5 TRBV segments were more frequent than in controls, with TRBV5-6, TRBV5-1 and TRBV20-1 among them. F measure clustering grouped samples strongly by preparation batch.

The receptor's source is a girl aged 10 to 17 with multiple sclerosis. The specimen was blood. The chain joins TRBV6-5 to TRBJ1-2; perhaps TRBD1 as D (6 bases). The CDR3 here is CASSERGGHGYTF. The CDR3 DNA follows: TGTGCCAGCAGTGAACGGGGGGGCCATGGCTACACCTTC.